The entry that follows covers one T cell receptor (beta chain) sequence. This clonotype was observed at least ten times. Its antigen is currently not known. Base qualities were left out, and no much larger clone turns up one base away. The instrument was an Illumina HiSeq 2500. Quantitative 5'-RACE with molecular barcodes was used to prepare TCR beta libraries. The authors' analysis ran thus. Disease-linked TCR variants were identified with a new computational method built on a probabilistic model of VDJ rearrangement. The public reads were reprocessed in TCRdb via fastp at Q25 and MiXCR, keeping in-frame beta chains. Duplicate CDR3 protein sequences are folded into a single record with the most common DNA and genes. The V and J calls were determined by TCRdb, not by the authors. This sample comprises a few hundred thousand distinct CDR3 sequences, under 8.5% of them detected only once. The top ten clonotypes cover less than 15% of the sample.

V drops 2 bases and J drops 1 base, leaving 5 bases in between. The CDR3 starts with the cysteine, ends with the phenylalanine, and has 14 residues. The retained sequence is limited to the CDR3, 42 bases, with the frame set at the first base. The source of the sample is a study of CD8 T cells in ankylosing spondylitis (TCRdb year 2017). In terms of the full investigation: The study profiled T cell receptor beta repertoires in healthy donors and ankylosing spondylitis patients to find disease-linked TCR variants. The full study cohort was made up of approximately 24 ankylosing spondylitis patients and 108 healthy donors. Peripheral blood was sampled, and synovial fluid was also collected from ankylosing spondylitis patients.

Results and caveats for the whole study, not just this receptor: The disease-linked clones had a CD8+ phenotype and were found at relatively low frequencies in peripheral blood. Some of the motif variants had been reported before in the synovial fluid and blood of reactive arthritis patients, a finding that suggests common disease-initiation mechanisms. According to the report, matched synovial fluid samples from ankylosing spondylitis patients were significantly enriched for the disease-linked clones. A TCR beta motif of eight highly homologous amino acid variants appeared characteristic of blood from ankylosing spondylitis patients.

The material sequenced was blood, either unsorted or a sorted T cell fraction (not recorded which). The V and J genes are TRBV12-3 or TRBV12-4 and TRBJ1-4; the D segment could be TRBD1, given 5 matching bases. The receptor was derived from a male donor with ankylosing spondylitis. The CDR3 region has the sequence CASSLQGTNEKLFF. The DNA sequence is as follows: TGTGCCAGCAGTTTACAGGGAACTAATGAAAAACTGTTTTTT.